The 29 T cell receptor beta chains below all came from one sample that was sequenced in a study of human T cells and chemical hapten exposure. Each CDR3 protein is one row after TCRdb ran MiXCR on the RACE reads. The sample lists over 70,000 distinct CDR3 sequences, around 7.9% occurring once. Specified time point: patch test 2, 6 weeks after DPC sensitization. The treatment: therapeutic diphenylcyclopropenone sensitization with weekly scalp DPC. Material: whole blood, obtained in connection with sensitization to the hapten diphenylcyclopropenone (DPC). These receptors came from a woman aged 45-65 years with alopecia areata. Some clones in this sample may be carry-over from other donors' samples.

This clonotype showed up just a few times. The rearrangement links TRBV4-1 to TRBJ1-4; D is possibly TRBD1 (6 bases). Trimming removed 1 base from V and 2 bases from J, with 14 bases in between. CDR1 and CDR2 from the germline V gene are MGHRA and YSYEKL. The CDR3 consists of 17 residues. CDR3 protein: CASSQVPRGRTNEKLFF. Written as DNA, the CDR3 is TGCGCCAGCAGCCAAGTCCCCAGGGGTAGGACTAATGAAAAACTGTTTTTT.

In regard to this clonotype: Germline and junction disagree at one end, which may indicate a read error. The chain has TRBV7-8 and TRBJ2-5, with 7 positions matching TRBD1. The CDR3 covers 16 residues. Germline V CDR1 and CDR2: SGHVS, FQNEAQ. The CDR3 sequence: CASSRGLRDSQEAQYF. The CDR3 DNA is TGTGCCAGCAGCCGCGGTCTCCGGGACAGTCAAGAGGCCCAGTACTTC.

This chain joins TRBV4-2 and TRBJ2-7; D perhaps matches TRBD2 (6 bases). This CDR3 has 16 residues. V lost 0 bases, J lost 0 bases, and 12 bases lay in between. CDR1 is LGHNA, CDR2 YNFKEQ, per germline. Here the CDR3 DNA reads TGTGCCAGCAGCCAAGACCTAGCGAAGAGCTCCTACGAGCAGTACTTC. Its translation: CASSQDLAKSSYEQYF.

This clonotype was seen at least ten times. The germline gene is not matched at one end of the junction; a read error may be the cause. This rearrangement joins TRBV12-3 or TRBV12-4 to TRBJ1-1, with 8 bases aligning to TRBD1. This CDR3 spans 11 amino acids. This chain's CDR3 is CASSPGQGPSF. The DNA of the CDR3 is TGTGCCAGCAGCCCTGGACAGGGACCTTCCTTT.

This clonotype was observed many times. The V and J genes are TRBV12-3 or TRBV12-4 and TRBJ1-1, with D uncertain. The V end lost 2 bases, the J end lost 7 bases, and 5 bases lay between the germline ends. The CDR3 extends over 11 amino acids. The CDR3, as DNA: TGTGCCAGCAGTTTAAGGGATGAAGCTTTCTTT. It yields the protein CASSLRDEAFF.

The sample holds a few counts of this clonotype. V gene TRBV14 combines with J gene TRBJ2-7, with D hard to call. The CDR3 totals 14 residues. CDR1 and CDR2 (germline): SGHDN, FVKESK. V was clipped by 1 base and J by 1 base, with 8 bases between them. The CDR3 sequence: CASSQAALSYEQYF. The CDR3, as DNA: TGTGCCAGCAGCCAAGCGGCTTTATCCTACGAGCAGTACTTC.

This clonotype was seen only a few times. The rearrangement uses TRBV2 and TRBJ2-5; 8 positions agree with TRBD1. This CDR3 has 14 residues. V lost 6 bases, J lost 5 bases, and 8 bases stayed unmatched. Germline CDR1 reads SNHLY; CDR2 reads FYNNEI. The CDR3 protein is CASRGQGSWETQYF. In DNA, the CDR3 is TGTGCCAGCAGAGGACAGGGAAGCTGGGAGACCCAGTACTTC.

This clonotype appeared many times. CDR3 DNA: TGCAGCGGAACCCAAGAGACCCAGTACTTC. Translated: CSGTQETQYF. This sequence joins TRBV29-1 and TRBJ2-5; no clear D gene. Germline lookup yields CDR1 SQVTM and CDR2 ANQGSEA. The V end lost 7 bases, the J end lost 1 base, and 4 bases lay between the germline ends. There are 10 residues in the CDR3.

This clonotype was counted ten times or more. The CDR3 DNA is TGTGCCGCCTCCGGACTAGCGGGGCGAAATGAGCAGTTCTTC. Translating it yields CAASGLAGRNEQFF. The chain is built from TRBV10-3 and TRBJ2-1; 12 nucleotides line up with TRBD2. The CDR3 length is 14 residues. V trimming: 11 bases; J trimming: 7 bases; junction bases outside the gene matches: 9. Per germline, CDR1 ENHRY and CDR2 SYGVKD.

Concerning this clonotype: A much larger clone differs from this one at a single base, so this may be a read error. The gene calls are TRBV2 and TRBJ2-3; 15 bases are a match to TRBD2. The V gene end was trimmed by 9 bases and the J gene end by 2 bases; junction bases not matched to a gene: 12. There are 18 residues in the CDR3. Germline V lookup: CDR1 SNHLY, CDR2 FYNNEI. As DNA, the CDR3 is TGTGCCAGGACGGCCGGGACTAGCGGGGGGACTCACACAGATACGCAGTATTTT. The encoded protein is CARTAGTSGGTHTDTQYF.

The rearrangement joins TRBV20-1 to TRBJ1-2, with 7 bases identical to TRBD1. With V trimmed by 6 bases and J by 4 bases, 8 bases remained unmatched. Germline-derived CDR1 and CDR2 are DFQATT and SNEGSKA (reference sequence). The length of the CDR3 is 13 residues. In DNA, the CDR3 is TGCAGTGCCCCGACAGGGACACGCTATGGCTACACCTTC. Its protein product is CSAPTGTRYGYTF.

This clonotype was observed a few times. This chain joins TRBV12-3 or TRBV12-4 and TRBJ1-1; 8 positions match TRBD1. J gave up 5 bases and V 5 bases, and 7 bases lay outside the gene matches. The CDR3 runs 14 residues. Here the CDR3 DNA reads TGTGCCAGCAGTCCCACAGGGGGGAGGACTGAAGCTTTCTTT. Protein sequence: CASSPTGGRTEAFF.

The rearrangement links TRBV29-1 to TRBJ2-1; no reliable D call. With 3 bases removed from V and 8 bases from J, the gap between germline ends came to 11 bases. This CDR3 is 12 amino acids long. Germline CDR1 SQVTM, CDR2 ANQGSEA. CDR3 nucleotide sequence: TGCAGCGTTGACGGGTGGGTGGATGAGCAGTTCTTC. Protein sequence: CSVDGWVDEQFF.

The chain has TRBV29-1 and TRBJ2-5; maybe TRBD2 (5 bases). The CDR3 contains 13 residues. V dropped 4 bases and J dropped 5 bases, with 14 bases sitting between them. Germline V lookup: CDR1 SQVTM, CDR2 ANQGSEA. The CDR3 DNA reads TGCAGCGTTGGGAAACTAGAAGGGGAGACCCAGTACTTC. This translates into CSVGKLEGETQYF.

This clonotype was counted between two and nine times. The CDR3 region is CASSLSAGSAQYF. For the CDR3, the DNA is TGTGCCAGCAGTTTATCCGCCGGATCGGCGCAGTATTTT. This chain joins TRBV12-3 or TRBV12-4 and TRBJ2-3; D gene ambiguous. The CDR3 runs to 13 residues. V was trimmed by 2 bases and J by 10 bases, leaving 13 bases between them.

CDR3 residues: CASSWGPGESTDTQYF. The DNA for the CDR3 is TGCGCCAGCAGCTGGGGACCGGGCGAGAGCACAGATACGCAGTATTTT. The chain couples TRBV5-1 to TRBJ2-3; D could derive from TRBD1 or TRBD2 (5 bases each). The CDR3 spans 16 residues. The V and J ends lost 3 bases and 0 bases respectively, with 14 bases between them. Germline V gene sequence: CDR1 SGHRS, CDR2 YFSETQ.

The rearrangement joins TRBV7-9 to TRBJ2-7; 9 bases fit TRBD1. The trim removed 6 bases at V and 3 bases at J, leaving 6 bases unmatched. The CDR3 consists of 14 residues. The germline CDR1 and CDR2 sequences are SEHNR and FQNEAQ (reference sequence). The CDR3 here is CASSLLGQGYEQYF. The CDR3 bases are TGTGCCAGCAGTCTTTTGGGACAGGGCTACGAGCAGTACTTC.

To note about this clonotype: Because it lacks the conserved phenylalanine or tryptophan at the end, this CDR3 is likely a read error. The rearrangement uses TRBV11-2 and TRBJ2-2; 11 positions match TRBD2. The length of the CDR3 is 17 residues. V shed 2 bases and J 3 bases; nucleotides not matched to a gene: 5. Germline V gene sequence: CDR1 SGHAT, CDR2 FQNNGV. CDR3 in amino acids: CASSLISGRADTGELFL. The CDR3 bases are TGTGCCAGCAGCTTAATTAGCGGGAGGGCCGACACCGGGGAGCTGTTTCTT.

This clonotype has just a few counts. The DNA for the CDR3 is TGTGCCAGCAGTGAAGTGGGGACTAGCGGGACCACAGATACGCAGTATTTT. Residues: CASSEVGTSGTTDTQYF. This chain joins TRBV2 and TRBJ2-3; 13 bases line up with TRBD2. Germline V CDR1 and CDR2: SNHLY, FYNNEI. Unmatched junction bases numbered 3, after V lost 1 base and J lost 2 bases. CDR3 length equals 17 residues.

The chain employs TRBV5-6 and TRBJ2-6; perhaps TRBD1 as D (5 bases). The CDR3 is 16 residues long. V lost 2 bases to trimming and J lost 2 bases, with 11 bases between them. Germline CDR1 reads SGHDT; CDR2 reads YYEEEE. CDR3 amino acids: CASSLLQGTGANVLTF. In nucleotides, the CDR3 is TGTGCCAGCAGCTTACTTCAGGGTACTGGGGCCAACGTCCTGACTTTC.

This clonotype was detected only a few times. The chain joins TRBV2 to TRBJ1-2; 11 bases map to TRBD1. The J segment lost 4 bases and the V segment lost 1 base, leaving 2 bases of the junction unmatched. The CDR3 loop spans 15 amino acids. Germline CDR1 is SNHLY and CDR2 is FYNNEI. CDR3 region: CASSEGTGGLYGYTF. The CDR3 region has the DNA TGTGCCAGCAGTGAAGGGACAGGGGGCCTCTATGGCTACACCTTC.

This clonotype was counted a few times. V usage is TRBV6-1 and J usage is TRBJ2-2; D is perhaps TRBD1 (6 bases). V was trimmed by 6 bases and J by 2 bases, leaving 16 bases between them. Germline assignment: CDR1 MNHNS and CDR2 SASEGT. CDR3 length equals 16 residues. The CDR3: CASRRYDRSNTGELFF. CDR3 in DNA: TGTGCCAGCAGAAGGTACGACAGGAGCAACACCGGGGAGCTGTTTTTT.

At least ten counts were recorded for this clonotype. Here the CDR3 DNA reads TGCGCCAGCGTTCCGGGACTAGGGGAAATCAATGAGCAGTTCTTC. Translation: CASVPGLGEINEQFF. V is TRBV5-1 and J is TRBJ2-1, with 8 positions matching TRBD2. CDR1 is SGHRS and CDR2 is YFSETQ in the germline V gene. Losses at the gene ends were 7 bases for V and 6 bases for J; bases not matched to a gene: 12. The CDR3 is made up of 15 amino acids.

There are many counts of this clonotype. This rearrangement joins TRBV24-1 to TRBJ2-3; D possibly uses TRBD1 or TRBD2 (5 bases each). With 4 bases removed from V and 0 bases from J, the gap between germline ends came to 10 bases. The germline CDR1 and CDR2 sequences are KGHDR and SFDVKD. There are 15 residues in the CDR3. The CDR3 DNA follows: TGTGCCACCAGTGAGGCCTGGGGGAGCACAGATACGCAGTATTTT. Residues: CATSEAWGSTDTQYF.

J is TRBJ2-7 and V is TRBV7-9, with TRBD2 matching over 11 bases. This CDR3 is built from 16 residues. Trimming cost V 5 bases and J 4 bases; bases outside gene matches: 10. The germline V gene has CDR1 SEHNR and CDR2 FQNEAQ (reference sequence). As DNA, the CDR3 is TGTGCCAGCAGCCCCCCGTGGACTAGCGGGTCTTACGAGCAGTACTTC. Protein sequence: CASSPPWTSGSYEQYF.

The chain carries TRBV20-1 and TRBJ2-3; D may be TRBD2 (6 bases). Germline CDR1 DFQATT, CDR2 SNEGSKA (reference sequence). The ends were cut back, 1 base at V and 3 bases at J, with 11 bases in the middle. This CDR3 contains 14 residues. This CDR3 reads CSARVRTITDTQYF. The CDR3 bases are TGCAGTGCTAGAGTAAGGACTATTACAGATACGCAGTATTTT.

This clonotype was detected only a few times. The chain joins TRBV7-2 to TRBJ2-3, with D unresolved. Germline V CDR1 and CDR2: SGHTA, FQGNSA. This CDR3 is built from 13 residues. Trimming pared 5 bases from V and 5 bases from J, leaving 11 bases between. The DNA for the CDR3 is TGTGCCAGCAGCCCAAGCCCCCTAGATACGCAGTATTTT. The encoded protein is CASSPSPLDTQYF. Filled out from reference TRBV7-2 and TRBJ2-3, the complete variable domain reads GAGVSQSPSNKVTEKGKDVELRCDPISGHTALYWYRQSLGQGLEFLIYFQGNSAPDKSGLPSDRFSAERTGGSVSTLTIQRTQQEDSAVYLCASSPSPLDTQYFGPGTRLTVL.

This clonotype has only a few counts. J is TRBJ1-1 and V is TRBV9; 10 bases line up with TRBD1. Trimming at V came to 9 bases and at J to 7 bases, leaving 9 bases not matched to a gene. CDR1 is SGDLS and CDR2 is YYNGEE in the germline V gene. This CDR3 has 13 residues. The CDR3 region has the DNA TGTGCCATCTCGGGGGACAGGGGCAATGAAGCTTTCTTT. Translated, it gives CAISGDRGNEAFF.

This chain joins TRBV7-6 and TRBJ1-1; unclear D gene. The germline V gene has CDR1 SGHVS and CDR2 FNYEAQ. Trimming pared 1 base from V and 0 bases from J, leaving 9 bases between. This CDR3 has 15 amino acids. CDR3 nucleotide sequence: TGTGCCAGCAGCTTAGATGGCAGGTTGAACACTGAAGCTTTCTTT. Its protein is CASSLDGRLNTEAFF.